One and the same sample provided the 13 T cell receptor beta chains below, sequenced in a study of CD8+ T cells in alopecia areata. Sequencing used cDNA as its template, made by extracting RNA and reverse transcribing it. This table comes from immunoSEQ multiplex PCR, and its TCRdb copy is limited to in-frame clones, with some not included. The table has around 290,000 clones, 58% seen once. This sample's treatment: oral pan-JAK inhibitor, 5-10 mg twice daily. Sequencing used CD4+ T cells sorted from blood, obtained at week 24, from a patient treated with tofacitinib. The receptors originated from a human donor with alopecia areata.

The chain combines TRBV11-2 with TRBJ2-7, with 8 positions matching TRBD1. With 0 bases clipped from V and 3 bases from J, the junction kept 4 bases outside the gene matches. The CDR3 runs 15 residues. Germline values: CDR1 SGHAT, CDR2 FQNNGV. This CDR3 is CASSLDLQGDYEQYF. Here the CDR3 DNA reads TGTGCCAGCAGCTTAGATTTACAGGGGGACTACGAGCAGTACTTC.

The chain employs TRBV29-1 and TRBJ2-7, with 11 bases identical to TRBD1. Germline CDR1 and CDR2: SQVTM and ANQGSEA. The CDR3 has 15 residues. With V trimmed by 4 bases and J by 3 bases, 8 bases remained unmatched. This CDR3 reads CSVGTGTGGFYEQYF. The DNA of the CDR3 is TGCAGCGTTGGTACCGGGACAGGGGGTTTCTACGAGCAGTACTTC.

The rearrangement links TRBV30 to TRBJ2-2; unclear D gene. V lost 5 bases and J 3 bases, leaving 4 bases between the germline ends. The CDR3 spans 11 residues. CDR1 is GTSNPN, CDR2 SVGIG, per germline (reference sequence). CDR3 sequence (DNA): TGTGCCTGGGGGGACACCGGGGAGCTGTTTTTT. This translates into CAWGDTGELFF.

This sequence joins TRBV2 and TRBJ1-4; TRBD1 might be the D (5 bases). The germline CDR1 and CDR2 sequences are SNHLY and FYNNEI. The germline V and J ends were trimmed by 5 bases and 14 bases, with 21 bases remaining between them. The CDR3 has 14 residues. The CDR3: CASSRDRREEWLFF. The CDR3 bases are TGTGCCAGCAGTCGTGACAGACGTGAAGAATGGCTGTTTTTT.

The DNA of the CDR3 is TGTGCCAGCAGTCAAGCGACAGATACCTACAATGAGCAGTTCTTC. It yields the protein CASSQATDTYNEQFF. The chain combines TRBV7-2 with TRBJ2-1; perhaps TRBD1 as D (5 bases). The CDR3 runs to 15 residues. V was pared by 6 bases and J by 2 bases, with 14 bases between. Germline V gives CDR1 SGHTA, CDR2 FQGNSA.

This clone has only one observation. The V gene is TRBV7-8, the J gene TRBJ1-1; D uncertain. Trimming pared 7 bases from V and 3 bases from J, leaving 15 bases between. CDR1 is SGHVS and CDR2 is FQNEAQ in the germline V gene. This CDR3 spans 14 amino acids. The CDR3 DNA sequence: TGTGCCAGCACCCCTGCGGACGGCTACACTGAAGCTTTCTTT. Translation gives CASTPADGYTEAFF.

This chain uses TRBV2 with TRBJ1-1; D is unclear. V was clipped by 7 bases and J by 1 base, with 13 bases between them. CDR1 is SNHLY, CDR2 FYNNEI, per germline. CDR3 size: 14 residues. CDR3 nucleotides: TGTGCCAGCACTCAGGCCCTGAAGAACACTGAAGCTTTCTTT. Encoded protein: CASTQALKNTEAFF.

This clone was counted a few times. This chain joins TRBV30 and TRBJ1-3; D is unresolved. Per germline, CDR1 GTSNPN and CDR2 SVGIG (reference sequence). The CDR3 has 13 residues. The V and J ends lost 2 bases and 4 bases respectively, with 9 bases between them. The CDR3 spells CAWSSAGGNTIYF. CDR3 in DNA: TGTGCCTGGAGTAGTGCTGGAGGAAACACCATATATTTT. Looking up the rest from reference TRBV30 and TRBJ1-3 gives the full variable domain: SQTIHQWPATLVQPVGSPLSLECTVEGTSNPNLYWYRQAAGRGLQLLFYSVGIGQISSEVPQNLSASRPQDRQFILSSKKLLLSDSGFYLCAWSSAGGNTIYFGEGSWLTVV.

This chain joins TRBV2 and TRBJ2-6; D perhaps matches TRBD2 (5 bases). In germline, CDR1 is SNHLY, CDR2 FYNNEI. The CDR3 extends over 15 amino acids. V was shortened by 7 bases and J by 4 bases, with 14 bases between the two germline ends. The CDR3 here is CASTPTPGGANVLTF. DNA of the CDR3: TGTGCCAGCACTCCGACCCCGGGGGGGGCCAACGTCCTGACTTTC.

This clone was found a few times. This chain links TRBV5-5 with TRBJ2-1, with no clear D. This CDR3 spans 14 amino acids. The germline V gene has CDR1 SGHKS and CDR2 YYEKEE (reference sequence). V lost 4 bases to trimming and J lost 9 bases, with 17 bases between them. CDR3 sequence reads: CASSPSPGLREQFF. The DNA for the CDR3 is TGTGCCAGCAGCCCGAGCCCAGGCCTCCGTGAGCAGTTCTTC.

This chain uses TRBV28 with TRBJ2-7; 12 positions match TRBD1. The V segment lost 4 bases and the J segment 7 bases; nucleotides outside the gene matches: 11. In germline, CDR1 is MDHEN, CDR2 SYDVKM. The CDR3 runs 16 residues. CDR3 sequence (DNA): TGTGCCAGCAGTTCACCCGGGACAGGGGGCCCTGGGGAGCAGTACTTC. Protein: CASSSPGTGGPGEQYF.

Written as DNA, the CDR3 is TGCGCCAGCAGCTTCTCGACAGACACTGAAGCTTTCTTT. Translation: CASSFSTDTEAFF. This chain uses TRBV5-1 with TRBJ1-1, with a tentative D call TRBD1 (5 bases). Germline lookup yields CDR1 SGHRS and CDR2 YFSETQ. This CDR3 region has 13 residues. Trimming cost V 2 bases and J 3 bases, with 8 bases left between them.

CDR3 nucleotides: TGTGCCAGCAGGGGACAGGGTCCCTATGGCTACACCTTC. Translating it yields CASRGQGPYGYTF. V usage is TRBV2 and J usage is TRBJ1-2, with 9 nucleotides matching TRBD1. The germline V gene encodes CDR1 SNHLY and CDR2 FYNNEI. The CDR3 has 13 residues. Germline trimming cut 6 bases from V and 4 bases from J; bases unmatched to any gene: 3.